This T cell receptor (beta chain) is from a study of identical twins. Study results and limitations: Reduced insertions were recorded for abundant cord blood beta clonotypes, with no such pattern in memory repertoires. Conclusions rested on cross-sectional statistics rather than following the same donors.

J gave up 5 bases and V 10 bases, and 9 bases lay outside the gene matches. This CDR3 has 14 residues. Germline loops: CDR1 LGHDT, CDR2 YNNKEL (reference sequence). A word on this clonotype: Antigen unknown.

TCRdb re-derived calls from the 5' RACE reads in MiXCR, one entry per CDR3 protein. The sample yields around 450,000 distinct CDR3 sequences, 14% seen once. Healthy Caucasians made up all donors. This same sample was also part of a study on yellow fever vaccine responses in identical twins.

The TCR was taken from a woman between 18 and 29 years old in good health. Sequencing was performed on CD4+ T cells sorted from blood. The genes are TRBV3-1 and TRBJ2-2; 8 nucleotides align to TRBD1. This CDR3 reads CATTDRGETGELFF. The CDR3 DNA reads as TGTGCCACCACAGACAGGGGTGAAACCGGGGAGCTGTTTTTT.